This TCR beta chain was sequenced for a study of long-term antiretroviral therapy in people with HIV. United States facilities provided treatment to all participants with HIV. This clone occurred once. The antigen is undetermined. This CDR3 spans 15 amino acids. Trimming took 3 bases from V and 5 from J, leaving 16 bases between them. Germline assignment: CDR1 WNHNN and CDR2 SYGVQD (reference sequence). Survey level was the resolution at which the v3.0 immunoSEQ assay ran. Using immunoSEQ multiplex PCR, the repertoire was profiled, and TCRdb retains in-frame clones only, with some absent. The sample consists of tens of thousands of clones, 70% to 90% of them appearing once. Study results and caveats: The clones with expansion before ART were dominant in the repertoire at all time points.

This chain joins TRBV10-1 and TRBJ2-5; no definite D call. The receptor was isolated from a woman aged 18-29 years with HIV. The sample here was unsorted PBMCs, taken just before starting antiretroviral therapy. The CDR3 DNA is TGCGCCAGCAGTGACCCCAGTGGTGGTATGGAGACCCAGTACTTC. Its translation: CASSDPSGGMETQYF.